The clone carrying this TCR beta chain was seen a single time. These data belong to a study of control samples from healthy donors and cancer patients. Data came from immunoSEQ multiplex PCR; TCRdb stores just in-frame clones and leaves some out. The profile shows approximately 40,000 clones, roughly 65% of them singletons. The V and J ends lost 3 bases and 6 bases, in that order; junction bases with no gene match: 7. From germline, CDR1 is SNHLY and CDR2 FYNNEI. CDR3 size: 14 residues. The sequenced material came from formalin-fixed, paraffin-embedded tissue. V is TRBV2 and J is TRBJ2-7, with 8 bases lining up with TRBD1. The TCR comes from a male donor with melanoma. The CDR3 reads CASSDRTGYREQYF. CDR3 in DNA: TGTGCCAGCAGTGATAGGACAGGGTATCGCGAGCAGTACTTC. The whole variable domain, filled in from reference TRBV2 and TRBJ2-7, reads EPEVTQTPSHQVTQMGQEVILRCVPISNHLYFYWYRQILGQKVEFLVSFYNNEISEKSEIFDDQFSVERPDGSNFTLKIRSTKLEDSAMYFCASSDRTGYREQYFGPGTRLTVT.